The clone carrying this TCR beta chain showed up just a few times. Its target is not known. This entry comes from a study of T and B cells in COVID-19 patients. The study's findings and limits: Patients with COVID-19 reportedly showed strongly skewed T cell receptor beta variable and joining gene usage.

Each TRB amplification used roughly 250-550 ng of genomic DNA from blood. Multiplex PCR with BIOMED2 TRB-A/B primer pools amplified TRB rearrangements. TCRdb re-called the multiplex PCR reads through MiXCR, storing one row per CDR3 protein. The data show about 5,300 distinct CDR3 sequences, with 21% seen just once and about 3% held by the top ten. Germline V gene data show CDR1 as DFQATT and CDR2 as SNEGSKA (reference sequence). This CDR3 spans 17 amino acids. The ends lost 6 bases at V and 4 bases at J; junction bases unmatched: 15. The source is a human donor with active COVID-19. The chain employs TRBV20-1 and TRBJ2-7, with 13 bases aligning to TRBD2. The sequenced sample consisted of blood. The CDR3 DNA follows: TGCAGTGCCCCCCAGGTGACTAGCGGGAGGAGCGTTTACGAGCAGTACTTC. Its translation is CSAPQVTSGRSVYEQYF.